This T cell receptor (beta chain) was sequenced in a study of prognosis after radiotherapy for stage I lung cancer. In this sample, this clonotype turned up many times. TCR beta CDR3 amplification from genomic DNA was performed by two-round multiplex PCR. The first round of PCR was done with primers that matched each TRBV and TRBJ gene. TCRdb passed the multiplex PCR reads through MiXCR, listing each CDR3 protein once. The sample holds around 16,000 distinct CDR3 sequences, about 40% seen once. V lost 1 base and J lost 8; bases outside the gene matches: 9. The germline gives CDR1 LGHDT, CDR2 YNNKEL (reference sequence). The CDR3 sequence is 15 residues long.

Sample: PBMCs, taken before or after stereotactic body radiation therapy (not recorded which). This receptor was taken from a donor over 45 with non-small cell lung cancer. This chain joins TRBV3-1 and TRBJ1-1; TRBD1 aligns across 8 bases. CDR3 region: CASSQVSGRGPEAFF. DNA for the CDR3: TGTGCCAGCAGCCAAGTAAGCGGCAGGGGGCCGGAAGCTTTCTTT.